The subject of this entry is one T cell receptor beta chain. Trimming removed 4 bases from V and 0 bases from J; junction bases left unmatched: 9. Germline CDR1 and CDR2: MRHNA and SNTAGT. The CDR3 is 17 residues long. The sample comes from a study of blood T cell repertoires in COVID-19. Study background: From T cells, B-cell-depleted T cells, or PBMCs came the material, which was cDNA or gDNA.

Using immunoSEQ multiplex PCR, the repertoire was profiled, and TCRdb retains in-frame clones only, with some absent. The table lists about 300,000 clones, around 88% of them singletons. V usage is TRBV6-4 and J usage is TRBJ1-2, with 9 bases fitting TRBD1. The sample taken for sequencing was peripheral blood. The TCR originated in a man aged 40-49 years with acute or convalescent COVID-19. This chain's CDR3 is CASSGGTGFLANYGYTF. For the CDR3, the DNA is TGTGCCAGCAGTGGCGGGACAGGGTTTTTGGCTAACTATGGCTACACCTTC.